Each of the 9 T cell receptor beta chains below was sequenced from the same sample in a study of regulatory T cells in long-lasting Graves disease. As for time point: persistent/refractory GD, antithyroid drugs over 5 years with positive TRAb. Extracted RNA from PBMCs served as the source of the TCR library. CDR3-region Arm-PCR and iRepertoire HTBI primers produced the TCR beta libraries. TCRdb reprocessed the multiplex PCR reads with MiXCR, giving one entry per CDR3 protein. The table includes approximately 690,000 distinct CDR3 sequences, about 30% detected once. Sequenced here: peripheral blood mononuclear cells (PBMCs), sampled when the disease was refractory, from a patient treated with antithyroid drugs. Receptors were obtained from a female donor with Graves disease.

This chain joins TRBV3-1 and TRBJ1-1; 8 nucleotides line up with TRBD1. The CDR3 consists of 16 residues. V was pared by 4 bases and J by 5 bases, with 12 bases of the junction left unmatched. The V gene's germline CDR1 is LGHDT and CDR2 YNNKEL (reference sequence). CDR3 sequence reads: CASSPRTGRGETEAFF. In nucleotides, the CDR3 is TGTGCCAGCAGCCCCCGGACAGGGAGGGGCGAGACTGAAGCTTTCTTT.

The V gene is TRBV3-1, the J gene TRBJ1-4, with TRBD1 matching over 8 bases. This CDR3 has 16 residues. The germline CDR1 and CDR2 sequences are LGHDT and YNNKEL (reference sequence). V was pared by 4 bases and J by 0 bases, with 4 bases of the junction left unmatched. In nucleotides, the CDR3 is TGTGCCAGCAGCCTCGGGACAGGAGCAACTAATGAAAAACTGTTTTTT. As protein: CASSLGTGATNEKLFF.

The genes are TRBV3-1 and TRBJ1-1; no firm D call. The germline V and J ends were trimmed by 3 bases and 0 bases, with 14 bases remaining between them. Germline assignment: CDR1 LGHDT and CDR2 YNNKEL (reference sequence). CDR3 size: 16 residues. CDR3 nucleotide sequence: TGTGCCAGCAGCCAGAGAGTTCTATCTATGAACACTGAAGCTTTCTTT. It yields the protein CASSQRVLSMNTEAFF.

V is TRBV6-5 and J is TRBJ1-2; the D gene is possibly TRBD1 (5 bases). In germline, CDR1 is MNHEY, CDR2 SVGAGI. Trimming took 0 bases from V and 6 from J, leaving 8 bases between them. The CDR3 extends over 13 amino acids. CDR3 sequence reads: CASSYSTEDGYTF. CDR3 DNA sequence: TGTGCCAGCAGTTACTCGACAGAGGATGGCTACACCTTC.

The chain couples TRBV5-1 to TRBJ1-1; no definite D call. The germline gives CDR1 SGHRS, CDR2 YFSETQ. Deletions cut 0 bases from V and 7 bases from J, with 22 bases between. This CDR3 has 17 residues. The CDR3 sequence is CASSLENFKKRGREAFF. For the CDR3, the DNA is TGCGCCAGCAGCTTGGAGAACTTCAAAAAAAGAGGGCGTGAAGCTTTCTTT.

This rearrangement joins TRBV18 to TRBJ1-3; 7 positions match TRBD1. With V trimmed by 0 bases and J by 5 bases, 1 base remained unmatched. The CDR3 length is 14 residues. CDR1 is KGHSH, CDR2 LQKENI, per germline. This CDR3 reads CASSPPTGRNTIYF. The CDR3 DNA reads TGTGCCAGCTCACCACCGACAGGGAGAAACACCATATATTTT.

This clonotype appeared many times. This rearrangement joins TRBV12-3 or TRBV12-4 to TRBJ1-1, with 8 nucleotides matching TRBD1. This CDR3 region has 15 residues. V shed 5 bases, J shed 1 base, and the junction held 6 bases outside the gene matches. This CDR3 is CASSKDRVRNTEAFF. The CDR3 nucleotides read TGTGCCAGCAGTAAGGACAGGGTTCGGAACACTGAAGCTTTCTTT.

A remark on this clonotype: It may be a read error: a sequence one base away is much more abundant. V gene TRBV11-2 combines with J gene TRBJ1-1; a possible D gene is TRBD1 (5 bases). The germline V gene has CDR1 SGHAT and CDR2 FQNNGV. The CDR3 is 16 amino acids. V was trimmed by 6 bases and J by 1 base, leaving 18 bases between them. The CDR3 here is CASRQTADNGNTEAFF. CDR3 in DNA: TGTGCCAGCAGGCAGACAGCCGATAATGGGAACACTGAAGCTTTCTTT.

This clonotype was picked up a small number of times. The J gene is TRBJ1-5, the V gene TRBV6-1; D is unresolved. The germline V gene encodes CDR1 MNHNS and CDR2 SASEGT. This CDR3 has 13 amino acids. Trimming removed 8 bases from V and 4 bases from J, with 12 bases in between. The CDR3 nucleotides read TGTGCCAGCGAGATTCAACGTAATCAGCCCCAGCATTTT. It yields the protein CASEIQRNQPQHF.